This T cell receptor beta chain was sequenced in a study of monozygotic twins with inflammatory bowel disease. The study's findings and limits: Ultimately, a single strong signal or clonotype associated with IBD was not supported. Patient repertoire variability may have increased through differing immunosuppressive treatments.

Following a re-call of the 5' RACE reads, TCRdb has one entry per CDR3 protein and lacks DNA. In all, the sample yields approximately 200,000 distinct CDR3 sequences. Blood samples, whole and unsorted for T cells, yielded the isolated total RNA. The germline gives CDR1 SGHTA, CDR2 FQGNSA. CDR3 length: 14 amino acids. About this clonotype itself: Its target is unknown.

The sequenced sample consisted of blood. The receptor comes from a human donor with ulcerative colitis or Crohn's disease, or a healthy co-twin of an affected twin (not recorded which). V and J are TRBV7-2 and TRBJ2-7. The CDR3 spells CASSLETGFYGQYF.